Presented here are 12 T cell receptor beta chains from one specimen sequenced in a study of CD8 T cells in Susac syndrome. An amount of RNA that ranged from roughly 0.5 to 1 ug was reverse transcribed with random hexamers. TCRdb redid the calling of the immunoSEQ multiplex PCR reads with MiXCR, one entry per CDR3 protein. The repertoire holds 150,000 or so distinct CDR3 sequences, with approximately 94% as singletons. The sample consisted of CD4+ T cells from PBMCs. The origin of the receptors is a human donor with multiple sclerosis.

The chain recombines TRBV27 with TRBJ2-1; 8 bases align to TRBD2. The germline V gene encodes CDR1 MNHEY and CDR2 SMNVEV (reference sequence). This CDR3 is built from 17 residues. Unmatched junction bases numbered 15, after V lost 7 bases and J lost 4 bases. The CDR3 spells CASKRGETGGRYNEQFF. The CDR3 coding sequence is TGTGCCAGCAAGAGGGGGGAGACGGGAGGGCGTTACAATGAGCAGTTCTTC.

The V gene is TRBV2, the J gene TRBJ1-1; 9 bases are shared with TRBD1. The CDR3 length is 14 residues. Germline trimming cut 6 bases from V and 5 bases from J; bases unmatched to any gene: 7. Germline CDR1 and CDR2: SNHLY and FYNNEI. The CDR3 DNA is TGTGCCAGCAGGGGGACAGGGCTGGGGACTGAAGCTTTCTTT. This translates into CASRGTGLGTEAFF.

The genes are TRBV18 and TRBJ2-3; weak D call: TRBD1 (5 bases). Trimming left V 4 bases short and J 6 bases short, with 20 bases between. The CDR3 has 16 residues. The V gene's germline CDR1 is KGHSH and CDR2 LQKENI. The DNA of the CDR3 is TGTGCCAGCTCACGACTGGCGGCAGGGCAAGGGGATACGCAGTATTTT. Encoded protein: CASSRLAAGQGDTQYF.

The rearrangement joins TRBV5-1 to TRBJ2-1; possibly TRBD1 for D (5 bases). From germline, CDR1 is SGHRS and CDR2 YFSETQ. The CDR3 covers 18 residues. The V gene lost 0 bases and the J gene lost 0 bases, with 16 bases spanning the gap. CDR3 amino acids: CASSLEATGASSYNEQFF. The DNA for the CDR3 is TGCGCCAGCAGCTTGGAGGCTACAGGTGCGAGCTCCTACAATGAGCAGTTCTTC.

The genes are TRBV9 and TRBJ1-3; maybe TRBD1 (5 bases). V lost 4 bases, J lost 0 bases, and 14 bases lay in between. The CDR3 length is 16 residues. Germline CDR1 and CDR2: SGDLS and YYNGEE. CDR3 in amino acids: CASSPPSRGSGNTIYF. DNA for the CDR3: TGTGCCAGCAGCCCCCCCTCGAGGGGCTCTGGAAACACCATATATTTT. Full variable domain (remainder filled in from reference TRBV9 and TRBJ1-3): DSGVTQTPKHLITATGQRVTLRCSPRSGDLSVYWYQQSLDQGLQFLIQYYNGEERAKGNILERFSAQQFPDLHSELNLSSLELGDSALYFCASSPPSRGSGNTIYFGEGSWLTVV.

The rearrangement uses TRBV5-1 and TRBJ2-1, with D possibly TRBD1 on 5 matching bases. Germline CDR1 is SGHRS and CDR2 is YFSETQ. V was cut by 0 bases and J by 6 bases, with 10 bases left in between. The CDR3 runs to 14 residues. DNA of the CDR3: TGCGCCAGCAGCTTGGTTACCACAGGCAATGAGCAGTTCTTC. This sequence encodes CASSLVTTGNEQFF.

This sequence joins TRBV6-1 and TRBJ2-1; TRBD1 agrees at 8 bases. In germline, CDR1 is MNHNS, CDR2 SASEGT. The CDR3 consists of 16 residues. V trimming: 5 bases; J trimming: 8 bases; junction bases outside the gene matches: 14. This chain's CDR3 is CASSPYGQGRRDEQFF. CDR3 DNA sequence: TGTGCCAGCAGTCCCTATGGACAGGGCCGGAGAGATGAGCAGTTCTTC.

This clonotype appeared once. The CDR3 spells CASFPRGLGNTEAFF. The CDR3 nucleotides read TGTGCCAGCTTTCCTAGGGGGCTTGGGAACACTGAAGCTTTCTTT. The J gene is TRBJ1-1, the V gene TRBV18, with 7 bases lining up with TRBD1. The CDR3 spans 15 residues. Per the germline V gene, CDR1 is KGHSH and CDR2 is LQKENI. The ends lost 7 bases at V and 1 base at J; junction bases unmatched: 9. The full variable domain, rest sourced from reference TRBV18 and TRBJ1-1, is NAGVMQNPRHLVRRRGQEARLRCSPMKGHSHVYWYRQLPEEGLKFMVYLQKENIIDESGMPKERFSAEFPKEGPSILRIQQVVRGDSAAYFCASFPRGLGNTEAFFGQGTRLTVV.

This clonotype was found once. The V and J genes are TRBV18 and TRBJ1-5, with 7 bases matching TRBD1. Germline CDR1 and CDR2: KGHSH and LQKENI. The CDR3 has 17 residues. After removal of 3 bases from V and 1 base from J, the junction contained 9 bases not matched to a gene. CDR3 sequence reads: CASSPNRGRVSNQPQHF. Written as DNA, the CDR3 is TGTGCCAGCTCACCGAACAGGGGTCGGGTGAGCAATCAGCCCCAGCATTTT. Using reference TRBV18 and TRBJ1-5 for the parts outside the CDR3, the full variable domain is NAGVMQNPRHLVRRRGQEARLRCSPMKGHSHVYWYRQLPEEGLKFMVYLQKENIIDESGMPKERFSAEFPKEGPSILRIQQVVRGDSAAYFCASSPNRGRVSNQPQHFGDGTRLSIL.

This chain joins TRBV10-3 and TRBJ2-6; no firm D call. Germline CDR1 ENHRY, CDR2 SYGVKD. Trimming left V 7 bases short and J 0 bases short, with 7 bases between. The length of the CDR3 is 14 residues. CDR3 region: CAITSPSGANVLTF. The CDR3 DNA follows: TGTGCCATCACCAGCCCCTCTGGGGCCAACGTCCTGACTTTC.

This rearrangement joins TRBV27 to TRBJ1-5, with D possibly TRBD1 on 6 matching bases. The CDR3 is made up of 17 amino acids. Trimming took off 3 bases at V and 1 base at J, with 16 bases between the two ends. Germline assignment: CDR1 MNHEY and CDR2 SMNVEV (reference sequence). The CDR3 coding sequence is TGTGCCAGCAGTTTCCAGGGGCAGGGTTTGAGCAATCAGCCCCAGCATTTT. Its protein is CASSFQGQGLSNQPQHF.

The chain recombines TRBV20-1 with TRBJ2-7; 10 nucleotides match TRBD1. Trimming cost V 7 bases and J 3 bases; bases outside gene matches: 12. The CDR3 loop spans 15 amino acids. From germline, CDR1 is DFQATT and CDR2 SNEGSKA (reference sequence). The chain's CDR3 is CSVTGGTGVIYEQYF. CDR3 sequence (DNA): TGCAGTGTCACCGGTGGGACAGGGGTAATCTACGAGCAGTACTTC.